These 5 T cell receptor beta chains were sequenced from one sample in a study of T cell responses to AZD1222 COVID-19 vaccine. Sequenced by immunoSEQ multiplex PCR; TCRdb stores in-frame clones only, minus some. The profile shows 120,000 to 150,000 clones, around 83% of them singletons. Sample: peripheral blood, taken 28 days after the second AZD1222 dose. The receptors come from an adult who received the AZD1222 COVID-19 vaccine.

In its sample, this clone was seen a few times. V and J are TRBV30 and TRBJ1-5, with D maybe TRBD1 (5 bases). Germline CDR1 is GTSNPN and CDR2 is SVGIG (reference sequence). V lost 0 bases and J 7 bases, leaving 10 bases between the germline ends. This CDR3 has 13 amino acids. The CDR3 sequence: CAWSVGRGQPQHF. For the CDR3, the DNA is TGTGCCTGGAGTGTAGGAAGGGGCCAGCCCCAGCATTTT. Supplemented by reference TRBV30 and TRBJ1-5, the full variable domain reads SQTIHQWPATLVQPVGSPLSLECTVEGTSNPNLYWYRQAAGRGLQLLFYSVGIGQISSEVPQNLSASRPQDRQFILSSKKLLLSDSGFYLCAWSVGRGQPQHFGDGTRLSIL.

The V call is TRBV7-9, the J call TRBJ2-3; 10 bases agree with TRBD2. Losses at the gene ends were 8 bases for V and 0 bases for J; bases not matched to a gene: 11. This CDR3 is built from 17 residues. Germline-derived CDR1 and CDR2 are SEHNR and FQNEAQ (reference sequence). CDR3 bases: TGTGCCAGCGCCTGGGCTAGCGGGAGAGGGAGCACAGATACGCAGTATTTT. Translation: CASAWASGRGSTDTQYF.

The chain joins TRBV10-3 to TRBJ1-5; D perhaps matches TRBD1 (5 bases). In germline, CDR1 is ENHRY, CDR2 SYGVKD. The CDR3 length is 13 residues. V was shortened by 3 bases and J by 4 bases, with 7 bases between the two germline ends. The CDR3 DNA is TGTGCCATCAGTGACCAGGGAAATCAGCCCCAGCATTTT. This translates into CAISDQGNQPQHF.

V usage is TRBV28 and J usage is TRBJ2-7; 9 positions agree with TRBD1. The V gene's germline CDR1 is MDHEN and CDR2 SYDVKM. V was clipped by 8 bases and J by 3 bases; unmatched bases: 14. This CDR3 has 16 residues. CDR3 DNA sequence: TGTGCCAGCCTCTCCCCCGGCCGGGGACAGGGCTACGAGCAGTACTTC. As protein: CASLSPGRGQGYEQYF. The full variable domain, its missing parts supplied by reference TRBV28 and TRBJ2-7, is DVKVTQSSRYLVKRTGEKVFLECVQDMDHENMFWYRQDPGLGLRLIYFSYDVKMKEKGDIPEGYSVSREKKERFSLILESASTNQTSMYLCASLSPGRGQGYEQYFGPGTRLTVT.

The chain carries TRBV5-1 and TRBJ2-6; D not resolved. Per the germline V gene, CDR1 is SGHRS and CDR2 is YFSETQ. There are 17 residues in the CDR3. V dropped 0 bases and J dropped 2 bases, with 12 bases sitting between them. The CDR3 nucleotides read TGCGCCAGCAGCTTGGAAGTAGGCGGTCCTGGGGCCAACGTCCTGACTTTC. Its translation: CASSLEVGGPGANVLTF.